This T cell receptor (beta chain) was sequenced in a study of T cell repertoires in cytomegalovirus infection. The wider study: Carrying CMV and the relevant HLA type showed in public TCR beta signatures.

This clonotype was seen ten or more times. TCRdb analysed the reads with MiXCR anew, one entry per CDR3 protein. This sample yields 300,000 or so distinct CDR3 sequences, of which 8% to 10% are seen a single time; around 2.4% belongs to the top ten. The germline V gene encodes CDR1 DFQATT and CDR2 SNEGSKA (reference sequence). V dropped 0 bases and J dropped 6 bases, with 8 bases sitting between them. There are 12 residues in the CDR3. This sequence originates from a human donor in good health (CMV status not recorded). Some clones in this sample may be carry-over from other donors' samples. The V and J genes are TRBV20-1 and TRBJ1-1; tentatively, D is TRBD1 (6 bases). The material sequenced was PBMCs. The DNA for the CDR3 is TGCAGTGCTAGAGAATACAGGGCTGAAGCTTTCTTT. This encodes CSAREYRAEAFF.